These 32 T cell receptor beta chains were all obtained from the same sample, sequenced in a study of blood T cell repertoires in COVID-19. Some clones are missing from TCRdb's copy, which holds only in-frame ones; the method was immunoSEQ multiplex PCR. The top ten clones hold roughly 15% of a sample with about 80,000 clones, over 70% of them seen once. The sequencing sample was made of peripheral blood. The receptors originated from a human donor in a cohort sampled during active COVID-19.

The chain employs TRBV5-1 and TRBJ2-7; TRBD2 might be the D (6 bases). There are 14 residues in the CDR3. Germline-derived CDR1 and CDR2 are SGHRS and YFSETQ. With 4 bases removed from V and 1 base from J, the gap between germline ends came to 12 bases. The DNA of the CDR3 is TGCGCCAGCAGCCCGGGAGTGGGTTCCTACGAGCAGTACTTC. Its protein product is CASSPGVGSYEQYF.

This clone was detected a few times. This chain links TRBV25-1 with TRBJ1-1, with D perhaps TRBD1 (5 bases). Trimming left V 7 bases short and J 3 bases short, with 12 bases between. CDR3 size: 13 residues. Germline CDR1 and CDR2: MGHDK and SYGVNS. DNA for the CDR3: TGTGCCAGCACCCGGGGGGGTCACACTGAAGCTTTCTTT. Translated, it gives CASTRGGHTEAFF.

This chain connects TRBV7-9 to TRBJ1-1; D is possibly TRBD1 (5 bases). CDR3 size: 15 residues. Germline assignment: CDR1 SEHNR and CDR2 FQNEAQ (reference sequence). Between the trimmed V and J ends, which lost 3 bases and 4 bases, there was a span of 15 bases. For the CDR3, the DNA is TGTGCCAGCAGCTTTGGCCCAGGGCGGTTCACTGAAGCTTTCTTT. This sequence encodes CASSFGPGRFTEAFF.

The chain employs TRBV5-1 and TRBJ1-2; D gene ambiguous. This CDR3 region has 14 residues. Germline assignment: CDR1 SGHRS and CDR2 YFSETQ. Trimming stripped 0 bases from V and 7 bases from J, with 13 bases between. The CDR3 DNA follows: TGCGCCAGCAGCTTGGGGCAGGCTTCCCTTGGCTACACCTTC. It specifies CASSLGQASLGYTF.

V gene TRBV24-1 combines with J gene TRBJ1-1; 8 positions match TRBD1. Trimming cost V 7 bases and J 5 bases; bases outside gene matches: 5. The germline gives CDR1 KGHDR, CDR2 SFDVKD. This CDR3 contains 13 residues. Here the CDR3 reads CATSFTGGTEAFF. In DNA, the CDR3 is TGTGCCACCAGCTTCACAGGGGGGACTGAAGCTTTCTTT.

DNA for the CDR3: TGTGCCAGCAGTCCATGGACTAGCGGTACGAACACCGGGGAGCTGTTTTTT. It is translated as CASSPWTSGTNTGELFF. The rearrangement joins TRBV27 to TRBJ2-2, with TRBD2 matching 10 bases. The CDR3 sequence is 17 residues long. The J segment lost 0 bases and the V segment lost 5 bases, leaving 6 bases of the junction unmatched. Germline V CDR1 and CDR2: MNHEY, SMNVEV (reference sequence).

This clone was observed once. V is TRBV7-9 and J is TRBJ2-5; D remains unclear. Deletions cut 5 bases from V and 2 bases from J, with 6 bases between. The V gene's germline CDR1 is SEHNR and CDR2 FQNEAQ (reference sequence). This CDR3 contains 12 residues. The DNA for the CDR3 is TGTGCCAGCAGCCTAAAGCAAGAGACCCAGTACTTC. This gives the protein CASSLKQETQYF.

The rearrangement uses TRBV7-6 and TRBJ2-5; D ambiguous. Trimming removed 2 bases at V and 1 base at J, with 14 bases between. CDR3 length equals 16 residues. CDR1 is SGHVS and CDR2 is FNYEAQ in the germline V gene. In DNA, the CDR3 is TGTGCCAGCAGCTTATCCCTCTCTCCACTCCAAGAGACCCAGTACTTC. Translated: CASSLSLSPLQETQYF. Using reference TRBV7-6 and TRBJ2-5 for the parts outside the CDR3, the full variable domain is GAGVSQSPRYKVTKRGQDVALRCDPISGHVSLYWYRQALGQGPEFLTYFNYEAQQDKSGLPNDRFSAERPEGSISTLTIQRTEQRDSAMYRCASSLSLSPLQETQYFGPGTRLLVL.

The J gene is TRBJ1-2, the V gene TRBV3-1 (or the pseudogene TRBV3-2), with D possibly matching TRBD1 (5 bases). Trimming left V 1 base short and J 7 bases short, with 13 bases between. Germline CDR1 is LGHDT and CDR2 is YNNKEL (reference sequence). The CDR3 loop spans 14 amino acids. The CDR3 coding sequence is TGTGCCAGCAGCCAAGTACAGGCCGGGAGTGGCTACACCTTC. Translating gives CASSQVQAGSGYTF.

The chain uses TRBV27 and TRBJ1-4, with 9 positions matching TRBD1. This CDR3 region has 16 residues. V trimming: 2 bases; J trimming: 4 bases; junction bases outside the gene matches: 5. Germline V gene sequence: CDR1 MNHEY, CDR2 SMNVEV (reference sequence). The CDR3: CASSLRTGEINEKLFF. Here the CDR3 DNA reads TGTGCCAGCAGTTTACGGACAGGGGAAATTAATGAAAAACTGTTTTTT.

This clone has more than one count but fewer than ten. This chain links TRBV2 with TRBJ1-2; 7 positions match TRBD1. Germline V CDR1 and CDR2: SNHLY, FYNNEI. Trimming at V came to 6 bases and at J to 10 bases, leaving 20 bases not matched to a gene. This CDR3 comprises 16 residues. The CDR3 here is CASRDQPGTDLWYYTF. The CDR3 DNA reads as TGTGCCAGCAGAGATCAACCCGGGACAGACCTATGGTACTACACCTTC.

The chain links TRBV28 to TRBJ2-1, with 7 bases lining up with TRBD2. There are 13 residues in the CDR3. V trimming: 5 bases; J trimming: 7 bases; junction bases outside the gene matches: 5. CDR1 and CDR2 from the germline V gene are MDHEN and SYDVKM. This CDR3 is CASSAAGVNEQFF. CDR3 coding DNA: TGTGCCAGCAGTGCCGCGGGGGTGAATGAGCAGTTCTTC.

This clone was observed at least ten times. V usage is TRBV6-1 and J usage is TRBJ1-6; maybe TRBD1 (6 bases). Trimming took off 1 base at V and 10 bases at J, with 17 bases between the two ends. The CDR3 contains 16 residues. Germline-derived CDR1 and CDR2 are MNHNS and SASEGT. In DNA form, the CDR3 reads TGTGCCAGCAGTGAAGTCGCCGCCCAGGGGAGATCACCCCTCCACTTT. This encodes CASSEVAAQGRSPLHF.

The J gene is TRBJ2-7, the V gene TRBV6-5; the match to TRBD1 covers 7 bases. The CDR3 spans 13 residues. The trim removed 8 bases at V and 4 bases at J, leaving 8 bases unmatched. Looked up from germline, CDR1 is MNHEY and CDR2 is SVGAGI. CDR3 protein: CASAGTDLYEQYV. The CDR3 coding sequence is TGTGCCAGCGCCGGGACAGACCTATACGAGCAGTACGTC.

The J gene is TRBJ1-1, the V gene TRBV27; 9 nucleotides match TRBD1. Unmatched junction bases numbered 4, after V lost 3 bases and J lost 5 bases. Germline V gene lookup returns CDR1 MNHEY and CDR2 SMNVEV (reference sequence). The CDR3 contains 14 residues. The CDR3 DNA reads as TGTGCCAGCAGTTTGGGACAGGGCGGGACTGAAGCTTTCTTT. Protein sequence: CASSLGQGGTEAFF.

The chain is built from TRBV27 and TRBJ1-1; no definite D call. This CDR3 comprises 14 residues. Germline CDR1 MNHEY, CDR2 SMNVEV (reference sequence). With 2 bases removed from V and 2 bases from J, the gap between germline ends came to 9 bases. In DNA form, the CDR3 reads TGTGCCAGCAGTTTACGGGGTACAAACACTGAAGCTTTCTTT. Protein product: CASSLRGTNTEAFF.

This clone occurred a few times. The chain links TRBV30 to TRBJ1-1, with no clear D. Germline V gives CDR1 GTSNPN, CDR2 SVGIG (reference sequence). V was trimmed by 3 bases and J by 8 bases, leaving 13 bases between them. The CDR3 is 12 residues long. As DNA, the CDR3 is TGTGCCTGGAGGACTCCCGACGAGGAAGCTTTCTTT. Residues: CAWRTPDEEAFF.

The chain combines TRBV3-1 (or the pseudogene TRBV3-2) with TRBJ1-2, with a weak D call TRBD1 (6 bases). The CDR3 covers 16 residues. Between the trimmed V and J ends, which lost 0 bases and 4 bases, there was a span of 15 bases. Germline V gives CDR1 LGHDT, CDR2 YNNKEL (reference sequence). CDR3 loop: CASSQEFGGLGYGYTF. CDR3 coding DNA: TGTGCCAGCAGCCAAGAGTTCGGGGGGCTGGGCTATGGCTACACCTTC.

The V call is TRBV7-6, the J call TRBJ2-7; D gene unclear. With 5 bases removed from V and 5 bases from J, the gap between germline ends came to 13 bases. The length of the CDR3 is 13 residues. Germline loops: CDR1 SGHVS, CDR2 FNYEAQ. CDR3 nucleotides: TGTGCCAGCAGCAACTCGGCTGCGGACGAGCAGTACGTC. This sequence encodes CASSNSAADEQYV.

The chain is built from TRBV7-3 and TRBJ2-1, with 11 bases that match TRBD2. V gave up 5 bases and J gave up 9 bases; unmatched junction bases: 9. Germline CDR1 reads SGHTA; CDR2 reads FQGTGA. The CDR3 totals 15 residues. CDR3 nucleotide sequence: TGTGCCAGCAGCCCCATAGCGGGGGGGCCCAGTGAGCAGTTCTTC. Its protein product is CASSPIAGGPSEQFF.

This chain joins TRBV27 and TRBJ2-3; D may be TRBD1 (7 bases). The CDR3 is 15 residues long. V was pared by 3 bases and J by 5 bases, with 15 bases between. Germline V lookup: CDR1 MNHEY, CDR2 SMNVEV (reference sequence). CDR3 sequence: CASSLAAGGLDTQYF. CDR3 sequence (DNA): TGTGCCAGCAGTTTGGCGGCAGGGGGGCTAGATACGCAGTATTTT.

The chain joins TRBV14 to TRBJ2-5; 8 nucleotides agree with TRBD1. The CDR3 length is 15 residues. V dropped 4 bases and J dropped 0; count of bases not matched to a gene: 4. Germline V gives CDR1 SGHDN, CDR2 FVKESK. In nucleotides, the CDR3 is TGTGCCAGCAGCCCACAGGGGGACTACCAAGAGACCCAGTACTTC. Its protein is CASSPQGDYQETQYF. The entire variable domain, with the rest obtained from reference TRBV14 and TRBJ2-5, is as follows: EAGVTQFPSHSVIEKGQTVTLRCDPISGHDNLYWYRRVMGKEIKFLLHFVKESKQDESGMPNNRFLAERTGGTYSTLKVQPAELEDSGVYFCASSPQGDYQETQYFGPGTRLLVL.

The chain couples TRBV5-1 to TRBJ1-1; 8 bases map to TRBD1. Germline V lookup: CDR1 SGHRS, CDR2 YFSETQ. Trimming removed 3 bases from V and 7 bases from J; junction bases left unmatched: 2. There are 12 residues in the CDR3. CDR3 region: CASSWTGIEAFF. The CDR3 DNA reads as TGCGCCAGCAGCTGGACAGGGATTGAAGCTTTCTTT.

The J gene is TRBJ2-3, the V gene TRBV19, with D possibly matching TRBD1 (6 bases). This CDR3 is built from 14 residues. Trimming removed 3 bases from V and 4 bases from J, with 11 bases in between. Germline CDR1 reads LNHDA; CDR2 reads SQIVND (reference sequence). CDR3 bases: TGTGCCAGTAGTATTCTGCAGGGGCCAGATACGCAGTATTTT. Amino acid sequence: CASSILQGPDTQYF. Complete variable domain (other parts from reference TRBV19 and TRBJ2-3): DGGITQSPKYLFRKEGQNVTLSCEQNLNHDAMYWYRQDPGQGLRLIYYSQIVNDFQKGDIAEGYSVSREKKESFPLTVTSAQKNPTAFYLCASSILQGPDTQYFGPGTRLTVL.

CDR3 nucleotide sequence: TGTGCCAGCAGCTTGGGAACAGTCTATAATTCACCCCTCCACTTT. The encoded protein is CASSLGTVYNSPLHF. V is TRBV5-5 and J is TRBJ1-6, with unresolved D. Trimming stripped 0 bases from V and 3 bases from J, with 7 bases between. This CDR3 has 15 amino acids. The germline gives CDR1 SGHKS, CDR2 YYEKEE (reference sequence). Based on the CDR3 plus reference TRBV5-5 and TRBJ1-6, the full variable domain is DAGVTQSPTHLIKTRGQQVTLRCSPISGHKSVSWYQQVLGQGPQFIFQYYEKEERGRGNFPDRFSARQFPNYSSELNVNALLLGDSALYLCASSLGTVYNSPLHFGNGTRLTVT.

This clone appeared a few times. This sequence joins TRBV19 and TRBJ2-7, with no clear D. This CDR3 has 12 amino acids. Trimming stripped 3 bases from V and 3 bases from J, with 6 bases between. CDR1 and CDR2 from the germline V gene are LNHDA and SQIVND (reference sequence). CDR3 sequence reads: CASSIPGYEQYF. The CDR3 DNA reads as TGTGCCAGTAGTATTCCCGGCTACGAGCAGTACTTC.

The genes are TRBV5-6 and TRBJ2-4; 8 positions match TRBD2. Germline CDR1 and CDR2: SGHDT and YYEEEE. V shed 3 bases and J 9 bases; nucleotides not matched to a gene: 2. CDR3 length: 12 amino acids. Written as DNA, the CDR3 is TGTGCCAGCAGCTCCGCGGGAGGCATTCAGTACTTC. As protein: CASSSAGGIQYF.

This clone was seen a handful of times. The DNA for the CDR3 is TGTGCCAGCAGCCAAGGATGGCGGGGGGGCCAAGAGACCCAGTACTTC. Translation gives CASSQGWRGGQETQYF. The V and J genes are TRBV11-3 and TRBJ2-5; TRBD2 agrees at 9 bases. Trimming removed 5 bases from V and 1 base from J; junction bases left unmatched: 8. Looked up from germline, CDR1 is SGHNT and CDR2 is YENEEA. The CDR3 length is 16 residues.

The V and J genes are TRBV28 and TRBJ1-5, with D perhaps matching TRBD1 (5 bases). V dropped 6 bases and J dropped 1 base, with 16 bases sitting between them. The CDR3 length is 16 residues. The germline CDR1 and CDR2 sequences are MDHEN and SYDVKM. Here the CDR3 DNA reads TGTGCCAGCAGCAATGGGGGGGGAAGGAGCAATCAGCCCCAGCATTTT. Translation: CASSNGGGRSNQPQHF.

The gene calls are TRBV19 and TRBJ1-1; 8 bases fit TRBD1. Per germline, CDR1 LNHDA and CDR2 SQIVND (reference sequence). V was pared by 4 bases and J by 3 bases, with 4 bases of the junction left unmatched. The CDR3 has 14 amino acids. CDR3 loop: CASSTMTGDTEAFF. In nucleotides, the CDR3 is TGTGCCAGTAGTACTATGACAGGGGACACTGAAGCTTTCTTT.

This chain joins TRBV4-3 and TRBJ1-6; D possibly corresponds to TRBD1 (6 bases). The CDR3 has 16 amino acids. Germline V gene sequence: CDR1 LGHNA, CDR2 YSLEER. Trimming took 2 bases from V and 6 from J, leaving 14 bases between them. As DNA, the CDR3 is TGCGCCAGCAGCCAACAGGGGTCAGAGAGTAATTCACCCCTCCACTTT. It codes for CASSQQGSESNSPLHF.

DNA for the CDR3: TGCGCCAGCAGCCAAGGACTAGCGGCCAACAATGAGCAGTTCTTC. This gives the protein CASSQGLAANNEQFF. V usage is TRBV4-3 and J usage is TRBJ2-1; 9 bases align to TRBD2. The CDR3 runs to 15 residues. V dropped 1 base and J dropped 5; count of bases not matched to a gene: 3. Per the germline V gene, CDR1 is LGHNA and CDR2 is YSLEER.